These 21 T cell receptor beta chains came from one sample sequenced in a study of OX40 agonist ivuxolimab in advanced cancers. The assay was immunoSEQ multiplex PCR, and TCRdb's table has in-frame clones only and misses some. Altogether tens of thousands of clones are present, 80% to 90% being singletons, with the ten largest covering 2.5% to 3.5%. The sample was CD4+ or CD8+ T cells sorted from blood, taken in a trial of the OX40 agonist ivuxolimab. These receptors were obtained from an adult with an advanced solid tumor such as melanoma, head and neck, liver or kidney cancer.

The V call is TRBV19, the J call TRBJ1-1; D is perhaps TRBD1 (5 bases). The CDR3 spans 15 residues. V was shortened by 4 bases and J by 0 bases, with 12 bases between the two germline ends. Germline assignment: CDR1 LNHDA and CDR2 SQIVND (reference sequence). CDR3 in amino acids: CASSTPGRMNTEAFF. DNA for the CDR3: TGTGCCAGTAGTACGCCAGGGCGAATGAACACTGAAGCTTTCTTT.

The rearrangement joins TRBV19 to TRBJ1-6, with a weak D call TRBD1 (6 bases). The ends were cut back, 7 bases at V and 8 bases at J, with 15 bases in the middle. This CDR3 is 14 amino acids long. CDR1 and CDR2 from the germline V gene are LNHDA and SQIVND (reference sequence). CDR3 residues: CASTPGHRDSPLHF. CDR3 in DNA: TGTGCCAGTACCCCGGGGCACAGGGATTCACCCCTCCACTTT.

The chain uses TRBV2 and TRBJ2-5; maybe TRBD2 (5 bases). V lost 2 bases to trimming and J lost 2 bases, with 18 bases between them. The CDR3 runs 17 residues. Germline CDR1 and CDR2: SNHLY and FYNNEI. CDR3 loop: CASSESRSGVSQETQYF. CDR3 sequence (DNA): TGTGCCAGCAGTGAAAGTAGGTCCGGGGTCTCACAAGAGACCCAGTACTTC.

J is TRBJ2-3 and V is TRBV28; 12 bases match TRBD2. V lost 2 bases, J lost 4 bases, and 4 bases stayed unmatched. This CDR3 is built from 16 residues. Germline V gene sequence: CDR1 MDHEN, CDR2 SYDVKM. The CDR3 is CASSLPSGRGPDTQYF. The CDR3 bases are TGTGCCAGCAGTTTACCTAGCGGGAGGGGCCCAGATACGCAGTATTTT.

The J gene is TRBJ1-2, the V gene TRBV5-1; D remains ambiguous. Germline loops: CDR1 SGHRS, CDR2 YFSETQ. The CDR3 length is 16 residues. The V end lost 4 bases, the J end lost 4 bases, and 20 bases lay between the germline ends. As DNA, the CDR3 is TGCGCCAGCAGCCCCGAGATGGGCAGGCCATCCTATGGCTACACCTTC. It codes for CASSPEMGRPSYGYTF.

This clone has only a few counts. The chain links TRBV2 to TRBJ1-6, with D unresolved. Per germline, CDR1 SNHLY and CDR2 FYNNEI. The CDR3 has 12 residues. The V gene lost 4 bases and the J gene lost 5 bases, with 3 bases spanning the gap. The CDR3 region is CASSVNNSPLHF. The CDR3, as DNA: TGTGCCAGCAGTGTGAATAATTCACCCCTCCACTTT.

This chain connects TRBV10-3 to TRBJ2-6, with D maybe TRBD2 (6 bases). CDR1 is ENHRY and CDR2 is SYGVKD in the germline V gene. Trimming removed 10 bases at V and 0 bases at J, with 10 bases between. The CDR3 consists of 14 residues. CDR3 protein: CATMEGSGANVLTF. The CDR3 bases are TGTGCCACCATGGAGGGCTCTGGGGCCAACGTCCTGACTTTC.

This chain links TRBV6-1 with TRBJ1-2; TRBD1 is a possible D gene (5 bases). Germline CDR1 MNHNS, CDR2 SASEGT. This CDR3 has 12 amino acids. V lost 2 bases to trimming and J lost 6 bases, with 7 bases between them. DNA for the CDR3: TGTGCCAGCAGTGAACAGGGTAATGGCTACACCTTC. Translation gives CASSEQGNGYTF.

J is TRBJ1-2 and V is TRBV27; D might be TRBD1 (5 bases). Germline loops: CDR1 MNHEY, CDR2 SMNVEV (reference sequence). The CDR3 extends over 16 amino acids. Trimming removed 3 bases from V and 2 bases from J, with 16 bases in between. The CDR3 coding sequence is TGTGCCAGCAGTTTCCGGGGGGTTAGGGGCAACTATGGCTACACCTTC. Translating gives CASSFRGVRGNYGYTF.

The chain has TRBV30 and TRBJ2-1; 11 positions match TRBD2. The CDR3 is made up of 15 amino acids. From germline, CDR1 is GTSNPN and CDR2 SVGIG (reference sequence). V dropped 3 bases and J dropped 5; count of bases not matched to a gene: 6. The DNA of the CDR3 is TGTGCCTGGAGCCACGGACTAGCGGGCAACAATGAGCAGTTCTTC. Amino acid sequence: CAWSHGLAGNNEQFF.

This rearrangement joins TRBV5-1 to TRBJ2-1; tentative D call: TRBD1 (6 bases). This CDR3 is 15 amino acids long. CDR1 is SGHRS, CDR2 YFSETQ, per germline. V lost 0 bases and J lost 2, with 9 bases in between. DNA of the CDR3: TGCGCCAGCAGCTTGGCCGGGACACCCTACAATGAGCAGTTCTTC. It is translated as CASSLAGTPYNEQFF.

The chain is built from TRBV5-4 and TRBJ1-1; 8 nucleotides align to TRBD1. CDR1 SGHNT and CDR2 YYREEE come from the germline V gene (reference sequence). The V and J ends lost 5 bases and 1 base, in that order; junction bases with no gene match: 10. The CDR3 is made up of 16 amino acids. The CDR3 DNA sequence: TGTGCCAGCAGGACTGACAGGGGAGGGAAGAACACTGAAGCTTTCTTT. Its protein product is CASRTDRGGKNTEAFF.

The gene calls are TRBV13 and TRBJ2-1; 7 bases agree with TRBD1. Trimming cost V 5 bases and J 0 bases; bases outside gene matches: 16. Per germline, CDR1 PRHDT and CDR2 FYEKMQ (reference sequence). This CDR3 spans 19 amino acids. The CDR3 is CASSPRPGTVPSSYNEQFF. CDR3 nucleotides: TGTGCCAGCAGCCCCCGTCCCGGGACAGTCCCAAGCTCCTACAATGAGCAGTTCTTC.

The gene calls are TRBV25-1 and TRBJ1-4; D gene unclear. The V gene's germline CDR1 is MGHDK and CDR2 SYGVNS. The CDR3 loop spans 13 amino acids. V lost 6 bases and J 5 bases, leaving 10 bases between the germline ends. CDR3 amino acids: CASRRAGNEKLFF. Here the CDR3 DNA reads TGTGCCAGCAGAAGGGCCGGCAATGAAAAACTGTTTTTT.

The CDR3 protein is CASSLSRGMREQYF. Here the CDR3 DNA reads TGTGCCAGCAGCTTAAGCAGGGGGATGAGAGAGCAGTACTTC. V gene TRBV7-6 combines with J gene TRBJ2-7, with 7 bases matching TRBD1. J was trimmed by 7 bases and V by 2 bases; bases with no gene match: 8. The CDR3 is 14 amino acids. Germline CDR1 SGHVS, CDR2 FNYEAQ.

The chain uses TRBV7-9 and TRBJ2-5; D is undetermined. The V gene lost 2 bases and the J gene lost 0 bases, with 1 base spanning the gap. The CDR3 consists of 12 residues. Germline CDR1 is SEHNR and CDR2 is FQNEAQ (reference sequence). The CDR3 region is CASSLNQETQYF. The DNA of the CDR3 is TGTGCCAGCAGCTTAAACCAAGAGACCCAGTACTTC.

The chain recombines TRBV19 with TRBJ2-3; 7 bases are shared with TRBD1. Losses at the gene ends were 5 bases for V and 3 bases for J; bases not matched to a gene: 8. Germline values: CDR1 LNHDA, CDR2 SQIVND (reference sequence). The CDR3 length is 15 residues. In DNA form, the CDR3 reads TGTGCCAGTAGTTCGACAGGGAGAGGAACAGATACGCAGTATTTT. It translates to CASSSTGRGTDTQYF. The full variable domain, its missing parts supplied by reference TRBV19 and TRBJ2-3, is DGGITQSPKYLFRKEGQNVTLSCEQNLNHDAMYWYRQDPGQGLRLIYYSQIVNDFQKGDIAEGYSVSREKKESFPLTVTSAQKNPTAFYLCASSSTGRGTDTQYFGPGTRLTVL.

J is TRBJ2-5 and V is TRBV5-1; 8 bases match TRBD2. Trimming at V came to 0 bases and at J to 1 base, leaving 8 bases not matched to a gene. Germline values: CDR1 SGHRS, CDR2 YFSETQ. The CDR3 is made up of 17 amino acids. CDR3 protein: CASSLGQYSGVQETQYF. The CDR3 coding sequence is TGCGCCAGCAGCTTGGGCCAATATAGCGGGGTCCAAGAGACCCAGTACTTC. The full variable domain, completed using reference TRBV5-1 and TRBJ2-5, is KAGVTQTPRYLIKTRGQQVTLSCSPISGHRSVSWYQQTPGQGLQFLFEYFSETQRNKGNFPGRFSGRQFSNSRSEMNVSTLELGDSALYLCASSLGQYSGVQETQYFGPGTRLLVL.

The V gene is TRBV4-2, the J gene TRBJ2-5; 9 bases line up with TRBD1. The CDR3 totals 18 residues. J lost 0 bases, V lost 2 bases, and 10 bases had no gene match. CDR1 and CDR2 (germline): LGHNA, YNFKEQ. The CDR3 region has the DNA TGTGCCAGCAGCCAATCTCGGGCCGGGACAGGGTACCAAGAGACCCAGTACTTC. It encodes CASSQSRAGTGYQETQYF.

The chain uses TRBV2 and TRBJ1-2; the D is unclear. The CDR3 extends over 13 amino acids. Trimming left V 8 bases short and J 2 bases short, with 12 bases between. Germline CDR1 SNHLY, CDR2 FYNNEI. The CDR3 region is CASDSGINYGYTF. The CDR3 DNA sequence: TGTGCCAGCGATTCTGGTATCAACTATGGCTACACCTTC.

V and J are TRBV28 and TRBJ1-2, with D uncertain. Germline CDR1 MDHEN, CDR2 SYDVKM. This CDR3 has 14 residues. V was shortened by 1 base and J by 4 bases, with 10 bases between the two germline ends. CDR3 nucleotides: TGTGCCAGCAGTTTATCGCCGGGGAGCTATGGCTACACCTTC. It specifies CASSLSPGSYGYTF.